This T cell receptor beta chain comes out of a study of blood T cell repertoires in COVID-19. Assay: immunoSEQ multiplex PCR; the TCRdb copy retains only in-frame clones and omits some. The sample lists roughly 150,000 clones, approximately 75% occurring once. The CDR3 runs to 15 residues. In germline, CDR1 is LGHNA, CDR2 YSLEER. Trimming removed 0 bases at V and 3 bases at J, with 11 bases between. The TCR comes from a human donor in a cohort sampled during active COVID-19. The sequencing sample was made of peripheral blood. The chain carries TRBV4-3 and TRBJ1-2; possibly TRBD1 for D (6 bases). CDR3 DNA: TGCGCCAGCAGCCAAGATGCCAGGGGAGACTATGGCTACACCTTC. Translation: CASSQDARGDYGYTF.